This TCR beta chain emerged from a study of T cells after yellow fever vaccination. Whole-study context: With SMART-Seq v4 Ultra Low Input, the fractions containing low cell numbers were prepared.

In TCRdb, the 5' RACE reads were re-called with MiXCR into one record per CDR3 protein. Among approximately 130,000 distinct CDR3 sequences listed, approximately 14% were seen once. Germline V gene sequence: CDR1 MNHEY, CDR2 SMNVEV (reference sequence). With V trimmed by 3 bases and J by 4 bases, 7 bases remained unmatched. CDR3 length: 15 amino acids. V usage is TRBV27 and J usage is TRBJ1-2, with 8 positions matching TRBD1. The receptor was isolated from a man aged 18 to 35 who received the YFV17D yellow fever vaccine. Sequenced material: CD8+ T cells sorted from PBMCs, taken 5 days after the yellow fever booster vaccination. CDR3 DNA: TGTGCCAGCAGTTTTGCGACAGGGGTTGTCTATGGCTACACCTTC. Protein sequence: CASSFATGVVYGYTF.